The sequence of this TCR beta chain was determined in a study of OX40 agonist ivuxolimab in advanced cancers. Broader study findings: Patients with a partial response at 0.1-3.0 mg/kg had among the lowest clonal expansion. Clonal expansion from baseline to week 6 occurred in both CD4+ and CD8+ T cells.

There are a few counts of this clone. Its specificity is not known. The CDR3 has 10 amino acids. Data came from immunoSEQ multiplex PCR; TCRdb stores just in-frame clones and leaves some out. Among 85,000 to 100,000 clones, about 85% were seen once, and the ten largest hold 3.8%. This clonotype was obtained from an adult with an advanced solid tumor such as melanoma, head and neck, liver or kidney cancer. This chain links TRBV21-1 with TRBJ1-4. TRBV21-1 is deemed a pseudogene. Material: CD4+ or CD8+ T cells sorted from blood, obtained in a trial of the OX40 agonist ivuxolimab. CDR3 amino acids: CASITEKLFF. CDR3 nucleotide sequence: TGTGCCAGCATCACTGAAAAACTGTTTTTT.